This T cell receptor beta chain is from a study of shared clonotypes between healthy human individuals. Only in-frame clones appear in the TCRdb table, and some are missing; sequencing was by immunoSEQ multiplex PCR. Of 2 million to 2.5 million clones in the sample, 80% to 95% were seen once. What was sequenced was naive CD4+ T cells from PBMCs. The subset: CD45RA+ positively selected. This TCR was recovered from a man aged 18 to 30 in good health. Some clones in this sample may be carry-over from other donors' samples.

CDR3 residues: CASSHGEETQYF. The DNA of the CDR3 is TGTGCCAGCAGCCATGGGGAGGAGACCCAGTACTTC. The chain uses TRBV7-2 and TRBJ2-5, with D possibly being TRBD2 (5 bases). CDR1 is SGHTA, CDR2 FQGNSA, per germline. The V gene lost 5 bases and the J gene lost 5 bases, with 9 bases spanning the gap. This CDR3 has 12 residues.